The 2 T cell receptor beta chains below were found in one sample sequenced in a study of blood T cell repertoires in COVID-19 (TCRdb year 2020). Receptor amplification or capture employed the immunoSEQ multiplex PCR assay. This immuneACCESS table, as held by TCRdb, lists in-frame sequences with V and J called but not all clones. Of the missing ones, under half trace to an unresolved V gene in checked studies; the others have no known cause. The sample yields a few hundred thousand clones; 80% to 90% were counted once. The top ten clonotypes cover roughly 10% of the sample. The sample consisted of peripheral blood. Receptors were obtained from a woman aged 65 to 85 with COVID-19, enrolled during active disease.

This clone appeared a single time. This rearrangement joins TRBV24-1 to TRBJ2-1; possibly TRBD2 for D (6 bases). Germline V gene sequence: CDR1 KGHDR, CDR2 SFDVKD. The V gene lost 9 bases and the J gene lost 5 bases, with 22 bases spanning the gap. The CDR3 extends over 16 amino acids. CDR3 sequence reads: CATRSHAGRGNNEQFF. The CDR3 DNA reads as TGTGCCACCCGTTCTCACGCGGGGCGGGGCAACAATGAGCAGTTCTTC.

This sequence joins TRBV10-2 and TRBJ2-7; 7 bases align to TRBD2. The CDR3 is 13 amino acids. Germline V gene data show CDR1 as WSHSY and CDR2 as SAAADI. Trimming removed 2 bases from V and 5 bases from J; junction bases left unmatched: 3. The CDR3 here is CASSESGAHEQYF. DNA for the CDR3: TGCGCCAGCAGTGAGAGCGGGGCGCACGAGCAGTACTTC.